Listed below are T cell receptor beta chains from one sample, sequenced in a study of cytomegalovirus exposure and HLA in healthy donors. Using immunoSEQ multiplex PCR, the repertoire was profiled, and TCRdb retains in-frame clones only, with some absent. The data contain roughly 140,000 clones, around three quarters of them singletons. Material: PBMCs. The receptors here all came from a man in his forties or fifties in good health and CMV-seropositive. Each CDR3 is given with its conserved first and last residue. A D gene is named only where the DNA matches it firmly. A clone size is listed for some rows: how often the clone was seen (once, few, many), or a class if it is expanded.

j_gene	abundance	v_gene	d_gene	len	CDR3nt	CDR3aa
TRBJ2-1	-	TRBV10-3	-	15	TGTGCCATCAGTGAGTCGGGGCAGTATCACGATGAGCAGTTCTTC	CAISESGQYHDEQFF
TRBJ1-5	-	TRBV27	TRBD1	15	TGTGCCAGCAGTTTAGCCCCACAGGGGGCTCAGCCCCAGCATTTT	CASSLAPQGAQPQHF
TRBJ2-4	-	TRBV18	-	14	TGTGCCAGCTCACCCGACACCAACAAAAACATTCAGTACTTC	CASSPDTNKNIQYF
TRBJ1-5	few	TRBV10-3	TRBD1	18	TGTGCCATCAGTGAGTCGATGACAGGGGTGCATACGGATCAGCCCCAGCATTTT	CAISESMTGVHTDQPQHF
TRBJ2-2	-	TRBV7-9	TRBD2	16	TGTGCCAGCAGCCCTGTAGCGGGAGGGTACACCGGGGAGCTGTTTTTT	CASSPVAGGYTGELFF
TRBJ2-7	once	TRBV12-1	-	15	TGTGCCAGCAGCTTTGGGCAACAGGGGACCTACGAGCAGTACTTC	CASSFGQQGTYEQYF
TRBJ2-7	-	TRBV6-1	TRBD1	14	TGTGCCAGCAGCCGACAGGGGGCGACCTACGAGCAGTACTTC	CASSRQGATYEQYF
TRBJ2-1	once	TRBV29-1	TRBD2	15	TGCAGCGTTCACCAGAGCGGGAGGGCCTACAATGAGCAGTTCTTC	CSVHQSGRAYNEQFF
TRBJ1-6	-	TRBV27	-	15	TGTGCCAGCAGACCACAGAGCTCCTATAATTCACCCCTCCACTTT	CASRPQSSYNSPLHF
TRBJ2-6	-	TRBV7-3	-	17	TGTGCCAGCAGCTTTGGTCCGACAGGCTTCGGGGCCAACGTCCTGACTTTC	CASSFGPTGFGANVLTF
TRBJ2-7	once	TRBV9	TRBD2	17	TGTGCCAGCAGCGCCGGGACTAGCGGGAGGGCCTTGAACGAGCAGTACTTC	CASSAGTSGRALNEQYF
TRBJ2-5	-	TRBV5-1	TRBD1	15	TGCGCCAGCAGCTCCGTACAGGGGGTCGGAGAGACCCAGTACTTC	CASSSVQGVGETQYF
TRBJ1-1	few	TRBV7-9	TRBD1	17	TGTGCCAGCAGCAGACCCGGGACAGGGGGCACCAACACTGAAGCTTTCTTT	CASSRPGTGGTNTEAFF
TRBJ2-7	-	TRBV28	TRBD2	15	TGTGCCAGCAGTTCCCCTAGCGGGAGGGCCGGCGAGCAGTACTTC	CASSSPSGRAGEQYF
TRBJ1-4	-	TRBV7-2	-	14	TGTGCCAGCAGCCCCGACTCGGGTAATGAAAAACTGTTTTTT	CASSPDSGNEKLFF
TRBJ2-2	-	TRBV7-6	TRBD2	16	TGTGCCAGCAGCCTCGGGTCTAGCGGGAGCACCGGGGAGCTGTTTTTT	CASSLGSSGSTGELFF
TRBJ2-2	-	TRBV19	TRBD2	15	TGTGCCAGTAGTACAGGACTAGGTAGCTTCGGGGAGCTGTTTTTT	CASSTGLGSFGELFF
TRBJ1-1	-	TRBV9	TRBD1	17	TGTGCCAGCAGCGTAGGACAGGGAGGAATGATCAACACTGAAGCTTTCTTT	CASSVGQGGMINTEAFF
TRBJ1-4	once	TRBV18	-	14	TGTGCCAGCTCACGGGGGCAATTGGATGAAAAACTGTTTTTT	CASSRGQLDEKLFF
TRBJ1-3	-	TRBV6-5	-	16	TGTGCCAGCAGTTACTCGATGGGGGGAATTGGAAACACCATATATTTT	CASSYSMGGIGNTIYF
TRBJ1-5	-	TRBV5-8	TRBD1	17	TGTGCCAGCACCTCGGGTCAGGGGGCTTATAGCAATCAGCCCCAGCATTTT	CASTSGQGAYSNQPQHF
TRBJ1-2	-	TRBV2	-	19	TGTGCCAGCAGTGAATACCCCGGTGGGGGGACGGCAATTACCTATGGCTACACCTTC	CASSEYPGGGTAITYGYTF
TRBJ1-5	-	TRBV27	-	13	TGTGCCAGCAGTTTGGAGTTTGGGCAGCCCCAGCATTTT	CASSLEFGQPQHF
TRBJ1-1	-	TRBV9	-	18	TGTGCCAGCAGCGTAGTAGGGTTAGGGGAGGGTTTGAACACTGAAGCTTTCTTT	CASSVVGLGEGLNTEAFF
TRBJ2-1	-	TRBV7-8	TRBD2	16	TGTGCCAGCAGCTTAAAGTATGGGACTAGCAATTATGAGCAGTTCTTC	CASSLKYGTSNYEQFF
TRBJ1-2	-	TRBV5-1	-	15	TGCGCCAGCAGCTTGGGACAGGCAAGGGACTATGGCTACACCTTC	CASSLGQARDYGYTF
TRBJ2-5	-	TRBV5-1	TRBD2	15	TGCGCCAGCCGGGGGGGGCAGCCTTACCAAGAGACCCAGTACTTC	CASRGGQPYQETQYF
TRBJ1-2	-	TRBV2	TRBD1	15	TGTGCAAGCAGGTCCGGGACAGGGTTTTTAGAGAACTACACCTTC	CASRSGTGFLENYTF
TRBJ1-4	few	TRBV28	TRBD1	16	TGTGCCAGCAGTTTCCAAAGAACGACAGGGTTGAAGAAACTGTTTTTT	CASSFQRTTGLKKLFF
TRBJ1-2	few	TRBV12-5	-	14	TGTGCTAGTGGTTCCGGACTCCTTGGAGGAGGCTACACCTTC	CASGSGLLGGGYTF
TRBJ2-7	-	TRBV7-8	-	14	TGTGCCAGCAGCTTAATCAGGGGAGCCTACGAGCAGTACTTC	CASSLIRGAYEQYF
TRBJ2-1	-	TRBV5-1	-	14	TGCGCCAGCAGCTATCAGGGATTTCTAAATGAGCAGTTCTTC	CASSYQGFLNEQFF
TRBJ1-4	-	TRBV7-9	-	12	TGTGCCAGCAGGAACAGGGATGAAAAACTGTTTTTT	CASRNRDEKLFF
TRBJ1-5	-	TRBV27	TRBD1	16	TGTGCCAGCAGTTTAACGGGGACAGGGAGCAGTCAGCCCCAGCATTTT	CASSLTGTGSSQPQHF
TRBJ2-1	-	TRBV27	TRBD2	13	TGTGCCAGCAGGAATCCTAGCGGCAATGAGCAGTTCTTC	CASRNPSGNEQFF
TRBJ2-7	-	TRBV18	TRBD2	15	TGTGCCAGCTCACCTCCCAGCGGGAGGCTTTACGAGCAGTACTTC	CASSPPSGRLYEQYF
TRBJ1-1	-	TRBV5-4	-	14	TGTGCCAGCAGCTTGGACGGGGGGAACACTGAAGCTTTCTTT	CASSLDGGNTEAFF
TRBJ2-5	-	TRBV18	-	16	TGTGCCAGCTCACCAAGACGTGGAGCGCCCCAAGAGACCCAGTACTTC	CASSPRRGAPQETQYF
TRBJ2-3	-	TRBV7-2	-	13	TGTGCCAGCAGCTCTAGTTACACAGATACGCAGTATTTT	CASSSSYTDTQYF
TRBJ1-2	-	TRBV5-1	-	15	TGCGCCAGCAGCTTGAATCCCGGGACATTCTATGGCTACACCTTC	CASSLNPGTFYGYTF
TRBJ1-1	-	TRBV5-5	-	14	TGTGCCAGCAGCTTTCCGACAGAAGACACTGAAGCTTTCTTT	CASSFPTEDTEAFF
TRBJ2-1	once	TRBV30	TRBD1	14	TGTGCCTGGAGTGTACGGGACAGGGTGAGTGAGCAGTTCTTC	CAWSVRDRVSEQFF
TRBJ2-1	-	TRBV4-3	TRBD2	17	TGCGCCAGCAGCCAAGATTTGACTAGCGGCTTCTACAATGAGCAGTTCTTC	CASSQDLTSGFYNEQFF
TRBJ1-1	-	TRBV9	TRBD1	17	TGTGCCAGCAGCGCCCACCAAAACAGGGGTATGAACACTGAAGCTTTCTTT	CASSAHQNRGMNTEAFF
TRBJ2-2	-	TRBV19	-	15	TGTGCCAGTACCGCCTTAAGGGCGGGTACCGGGGAGCTGTTTTTT	CASTALRAGTGELFF